These 10 T cell receptor beta chains originate from one sample sequenced in a study of blood T cells in healthy people across ages. A second PCR of about 7 to 11 cycles used a sample-barcoded 5' primer and a J-beta primer mix. TCRdb independently ran MiXCR on the 5' RACE reads; one entry per CDR3 protein. The table has 1.5 million to 2 million distinct CDR3 sequences, about 49% seen once. Source material: blood. All receptors derive from a woman between 40 and 50 years old in good health.

The CDR3 coding sequence is TGTGCCAGCAGTGAAAGGCTGGATGACGAGCAGTACTTC. This codes for CASSERLDDEQYF. The rearrangement joins TRBV6-1 to TRBJ2-7; no clear D. This CDR3 is built from 13 residues. V lost 2 bases and J 5 bases, leaving 10 bases between the germline ends. The V gene's germline CDR1 is MNHNS and CDR2 SASEGT.

V and J are TRBV6-5 and TRBJ1-2, with D hard to call. V dropped 0 bases and J dropped 1 base, with 6 bases sitting between them. Germline CDR1 is MNHEY and CDR2 is SVGAGI. The length of the CDR3 is 14 residues. CDR3 residues: CASSYSWSNYGYTF. The CDR3, as DNA: TGTGCCAGCAGTTACTCCTGGAGTAACTATGGCTACACCTTC.

The gene calls are TRBV6-2 or TRBV6-3 and TRBJ2-7; D not certain. V lost 0 bases to trimming and J lost 10 bases, with 10 bases between them. The germline V gene encodes CDR1 MNHEY and CDR2 SVGEGT. There are 12 residues in the CDR3. As DNA, the CDR3 is TGTGCCAGCAGTTACTCAGGACCGTCTCAGTACTTC. Protein product: CASSYSGPSQYF.

As concerns this clonotype: This may stem from a read error, because a much larger clone lies one nucleotide away. J is TRBJ2-5 and V is TRBV7-2, with a possible D match to TRBD2 (6 bases). Trimming left V 5 bases short and J 1 base short, with 8 bases between. Germline V gene lookup returns CDR1 SGHTA and CDR2 FQGNSA. The CDR3 covers 13 residues. Here the CDR3 reads CTSSRDFQETQYF. DNA for the CDR3: TGTACCAGCAGCCGGGACTTCCAAGAGACCCAGTACTTC.

The gene calls are TRBV2 and TRBJ2-4; TRBD1 agrees at 8 bases. The DNA end lines up better with TRBJ2-7; the J call may be wrong. The germline CDR1 and CDR2 sequences are SNHLY and FYNNEI. The CDR3 spans 12 residues. CDR3 nucleotide sequence: TGTGCCAGTAAGTGGACAGGGTTCGAGCAGTACTTC. It encodes CASKWTGFEQYF.

The V and J genes are TRBV7-2 and TRBJ2-3; D tentatively fits TRBD1 or TRBD2 (5 bases each). V lost 1 base, J lost 4 bases, and 12 bases lay in between. Germline assignment: CDR1 SGHTA and CDR2 FQGNSA. The CDR3 is 15 amino acids. DNA of the CDR3: TGTGCCAGCAGCTTAGGTGGCAGGGACCCAGATACGCAGTATTTT. It translates to CASSLGGRDPDTQYF.

In this sample, this clonotype turned up a few times. This chain joins TRBV20-1 and TRBJ2-3; D perhaps matches TRBD1 (5 bases). CDR1 is DFQATT and CDR2 is SNEGSKA in the germline V gene (reference sequence). The CDR3 covers 12 residues. The germline V and J ends were trimmed by 6 bases and 4 bases, with 11 bases remaining between them. CDR3 DNA sequence: TGCAGTGCCCGCCAGGGCCCAGATACGCAGTATTTT. This translates into CSARQGPDTQYF.

The chain carries TRBV14 and TRBJ2-7; D remains unclear. Per the germline V gene, CDR1 is SGHDN and CDR2 is FVKESK. Trimming shortened V by 1 base and J by 2 bases, and 6 bases separated the two germline ends. There are 13 residues in the CDR3. CDR3 region: CASSQAMAYEQYF. The CDR3 nucleotides read TGTGCCAGCAGCCAAGCCATGGCCTACGAGCAGTACTTC.

The chain uses TRBV20-1 and TRBJ1-2; D is ambiguous. This CDR3 has 13 amino acids. The V end lost 6 bases, the J end lost 4 bases, and 15 bases lay between the germline ends. Per the germline V gene, CDR1 is DFQATT and CDR2 is SNEGSKA (reference sequence). CDR3 nucleotide sequence: TGCAGTGCCCGACCCTCGGGAGCCTATGGCTACACCTTC. Amino acids: CSARPSGAYGYTF.

This clonotype was seen just once. V is TRBV6-5 and J is TRBJ2-7; perhaps TRBD2 as D (6 bases). CDR1 and CDR2 (germline): MNHEY, SVGAGI. V was pared by 4 bases and J by 7 bases, with 26 bases between. The CDR3 contains 17 residues. The CDR3 DNA reads TGTGCCAGCAGTTCCCCGAACCCTAGTAGTACGGCGGGAGAGCAGTACTTC. It is translated as CASSSPNPSSTAGEQYF.